This T cell receptor (beta chain) was recovered during a study of blood T cell repertoires in COVID-19. As for the study in general: The United States, Italy and Spain were the sources of the acute and convalescent COVID-19 samples. The analysed material was cDNA or gDNA that came from T cells, B-cell-depleted T cells, or PBMCs.

V dropped 0 bases and J dropped 6; count of bases not matched to a gene: 9. The CDR3 sequence is 18 residues long. Germline CDR1 is SGHRS and CDR2 is YFSETQ. Per the study methods: Reference gene primer amplification gave nucleated cell count estimates. Sequenced by immunoSEQ multiplex PCR; TCRdb stores in-frame clones only, minus some. The V and J calls and clone size were taken over from that table, and D and trimming were inferred from the DNA. The sample lists about 130,000 clones, approximately 90% seen once, with about 1.2% in the top ten. This clone appeared once. This clonotype was sampled from a woman aged 80 or over with acute or convalescent COVID-19. The sample consisted of peripheral blood. V gene TRBV5-1 combines with J gene TRBJ2-3; TRBD2 matches at 14 bases. CDR3 sequence: CASSLDPGLAGVSDTQYF. The CDR3 DNA reads as TGCGCCAGCAGCTTGGATCCGGGACTAGCGGGAGTATCCGATACGCAGTATTTT.